This T cell receptor (beta chain) was found in a study of prognosis after radiotherapy for stage I lung cancer (dated by TCRdb to the early 2020s). With respect to the entire study: Between April 2018 and January 2019, about 20 stage I NSCLC patients were enrolled in Nanjing, China. More than twelve of the patients presented with newly diagnosed primary stage I lung tumors; four to six had oligometastatic NSCLC following surgical resection of the primary tumor. Image-guided IMRT or VMAT was used to deliver SBRT in 3 to 5 fractions at a biologically effective dose of at least 100 Gy. The cohort included approximately 13 men and about six women, with a median age of approximately 74 years and a range of roughly 53 to 85 years. Squamous cell carcinoma histology was identified in roughly 7 patients, and adenocarcinoma histology was identified in about twelve patients. SBRT was not combined with any concurrent therapy in any patient. The study took one blood sample before SBRT and one after SBRT from each of approximately 20 patients and sequenced all 40 or so samples. After SBRT, distant metastases developed in four of the 19 patients at a median of 7 months, while the remaining 15 patients had no significant progression. Peripheral blood TCR beta repertoires were profiled in stage I NSCLC patients before and after stereotactic body radiotherapy, and the repertoires were related to distant failure. Every patient was deemed medically inoperable, approximately 11 because of comorbidities and over 5 because they refused surgery. Broader findings and caveats from the paper: Whether the expanded TCR clones were tumor-specific was not determined. Post-SBRT Shannon entropy and its change from baseline were lower in patients who developed distant metastases; baseline Shannon entropy was not associated with metastases. All reported P values were unadjusted for multiple comparisons. Unique TCR clone counts fell after SBRT (median 10,088 before versus several thousand after; Wilcoxon paired P=0.011). The small cohort and short follow-up limited the study, so independent validation of the findings is needed. Differences by metastasis status were reportedly seen in TRBV and TRBJ usage frequencies, involving two V genes at baseline and, after SBRT, nine or ten V genes and two J genes.

Comments on this clonotype: Its recognized antigen is unknown. Base qualities are not recorded, but no much larger clone differs from it by a single base.

A history of other malignancies or of prior chemotherapy or radiotherapy was absent in all patients, and node-negative disease was shown on CT and PET/CT in all patients. At each of the two time points, roughly 6.5 milliliters of peripheral venous blood were collected into EDTA tubes. Ficoll-Paque Plus density-gradient centrifugation was used to isolate PBMCs. Samples were stored at -80°C immediately after collection until analysis. The V end loses 5 bases and the J end loses 5 bases, and a stretch of 16 bases separates them. The CDR3, cysteine through phenylalanine, is 14 amino acids long. Only the CDR3 DNA stays, 42 bases, in frame from base 1. CDR1 and CDR2, per the germline V gene, are MNHEY and SVGEGT. Two rounds of multiplex PCR were performed to amplify the TCR beta CDR3 region from genomic DNA. In the first round of PCR, primers specific to each TRBV and TRBJ gene were used, and the primer sequences are filed in Chinese patent CN105087789A. The second PCR round used universal primers. The Roche High Pure PCR Template Preparation Kit was used to extract genomic DNA from frozen PBMCs. Libraries were sequenced paired-end with 151 bp reads on an Illumina HiSeq 3000. The source study handled its data this way. Raw reads lacking the multiplex PCR primer sequences were removed with CutAdapt. High-quality paired reads were merged into contigs with PEAR. MiXCR assigned TRB V, D and J gene segments to each contig by aligning to reference sequences. To remove sequencing errors, CDR3 sequences were clustered according to base quality and sequence similarity. Shannon entropy, normalized by the natural log of the productive TCR sequence number, served as the measure of diversity. Clonality was defined as one minus Shannon entropy divided by the natural log of the number of unique clonotypes. Progression-free survival cut-offs for repertoire metrics were chosen using the Youden index of ROC curves, with analyses run in R 3.5.3. TCRdb itself trimmed the public reads at Q25 with fastp, ran MiXCR and retained productive beta chains. Rows matching on CDR3 protein sequence are summarized as one entry with the most common DNA and genes. TCRdb's processing, not the authors' own work, is the source of the V and J calls. The table for this sample lists around 14,000 distinct CDR3 sequences; 35% to 40% of them were counted only once. The ten largest make up around 41% of the sample.

The chain is made from TRBV6-2 or TRBV6-3 and TRBJ2-7, with the D assignment possibly TRBD1 or TRBD2, given 5 matching bases for each. This clonotype was sampled from a donor over 45 with non-small cell lung cancer. Source: PBMCs, taken before or after stereotactic body radiation therapy (not recorded which). The CDR3 loop reads CASSTRAEGHEQYF. The sequenced DNA is TGTGCCAGCAGTACCCGGGCCGAGGGACACGAGCAGTACTTC.